The present T cell receptor (beta chain) was sequenced within a study of T cell responses to AZD1222 COVID-19 vaccine. Study-level background: Second-dose intervals near 4 or 12 weeks were combined.

About this clone itself: Its antigen is as yet unknown.

Study-wide results and caveats: The peak T cell response came first, and repertoires were sampled only after it. Most donors were white British and more were female, and clonal diversity was possibly underestimated. Seropositive at baseline were only a handful of AZD1222 recipients.

Method: immunoSEQ multiplex PCR; TCRdb's copy keeps in-frame clones and lacks some. This sample has around 140,000 clones, with 92% found just once. This TCR was sampled from an adult in good health. The source material was peripheral blood, sampled on day 0 of AZD1222 vaccination.

CDR3 sequence (DNA): TGTGCCAGCAGCTCAGCGGGAGCTCGTGGCGAGCAGTACTTC. This translates into CASSSAGARGEQYF. This chain joins TRBV5-6 and TRBJ2-7, with 8 bases matching TRBD2. This CDR3 is 14 amino acids long. From germline, CDR1 is SGHDT and CDR2 YYEEEE. Trimming removed 3 bases from V and 6 bases from J; junction bases left unmatched: 8.